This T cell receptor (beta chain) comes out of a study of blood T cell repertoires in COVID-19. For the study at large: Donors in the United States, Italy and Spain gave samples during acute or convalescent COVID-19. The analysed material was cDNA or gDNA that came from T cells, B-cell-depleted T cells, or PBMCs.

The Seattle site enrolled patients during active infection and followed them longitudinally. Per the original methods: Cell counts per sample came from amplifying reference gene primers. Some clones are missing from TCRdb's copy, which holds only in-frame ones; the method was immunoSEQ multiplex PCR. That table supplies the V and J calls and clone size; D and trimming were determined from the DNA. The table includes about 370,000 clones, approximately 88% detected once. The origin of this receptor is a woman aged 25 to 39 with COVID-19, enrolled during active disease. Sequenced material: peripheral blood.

In DNA, the CDR3 is TGTGCCAGCAGCCAAGAGCCAGGGGGGTCACCCCTCCACTTT. This encodes CASSQEPGGSPLHF. The V and J genes are TRBV3-1 (or the pseudogene TRBV3-2) and TRBJ1-6; 7 bases align to TRBD1. V was pared by 0 bases and J by 10 bases, with 3 bases of the junction left unmatched. From germline, CDR1 is LGHDT and CDR2 YNNKEL (reference sequence). The CDR3 is 14 residues long.